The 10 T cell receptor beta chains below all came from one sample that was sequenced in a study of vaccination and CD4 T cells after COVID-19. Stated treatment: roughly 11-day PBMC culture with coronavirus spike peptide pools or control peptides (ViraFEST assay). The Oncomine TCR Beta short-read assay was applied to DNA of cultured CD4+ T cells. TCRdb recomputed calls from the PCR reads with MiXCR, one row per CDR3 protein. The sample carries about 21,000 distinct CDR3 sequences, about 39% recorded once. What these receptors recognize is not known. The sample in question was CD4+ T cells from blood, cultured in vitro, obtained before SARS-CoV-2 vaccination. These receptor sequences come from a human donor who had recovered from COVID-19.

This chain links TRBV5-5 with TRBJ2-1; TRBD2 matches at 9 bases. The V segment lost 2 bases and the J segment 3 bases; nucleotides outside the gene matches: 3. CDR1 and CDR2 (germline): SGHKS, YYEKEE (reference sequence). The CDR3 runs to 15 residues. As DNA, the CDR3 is TGTGCCAGCAGCTTCCTAGCGGGAAACTACAATGAGCAGTTCTTC. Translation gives CASSFLAGNYNEQFF.

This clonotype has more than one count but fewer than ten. The CDR3 DNA sequence: TGTGCCAGCAGTGCCGACAGGGGGTTGTCCAATCAGCCCCAGCATTTT. Protein: CASSADRGLSNQPQHF. The V gene is TRBV12-3 or TRBV12-4, the J gene TRBJ1-5; TRBD1 aligns across 9 bases. The V gene end was trimmed by 5 bases and the J gene end by 3 bases; junction bases not matched to a gene: 8. The CDR3 is 16 amino acids.

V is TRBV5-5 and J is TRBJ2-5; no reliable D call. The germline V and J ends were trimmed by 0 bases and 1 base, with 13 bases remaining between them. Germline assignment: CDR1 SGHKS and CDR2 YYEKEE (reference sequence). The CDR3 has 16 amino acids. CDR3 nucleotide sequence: TGTGCCAGCAGCTTGGCGTCAAGGGCCCCCCAAGAGACCCAGTACTTC. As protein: CASSLASRAPQETQYF.

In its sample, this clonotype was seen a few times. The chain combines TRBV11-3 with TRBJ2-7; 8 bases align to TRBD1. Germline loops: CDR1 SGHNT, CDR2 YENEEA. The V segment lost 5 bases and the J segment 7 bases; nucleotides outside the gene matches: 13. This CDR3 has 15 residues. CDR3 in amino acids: CASSPSLQGAGEQYF. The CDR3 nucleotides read TGTGCCAGCAGCCCAAGCCTTCAGGGGGCGGGGGAGCAGTACTTC. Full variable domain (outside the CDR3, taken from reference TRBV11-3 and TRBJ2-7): EAGVVQSPRYKIIEKKQPVAFWCNPISGHNTLYWYLQNLGQGPELLIRYENEEAVDDSQLPKDRFSAERLKGVDSTLKIQPAELGDSAVYLCASSPSLQGAGEQYFGPGTRLTVT.

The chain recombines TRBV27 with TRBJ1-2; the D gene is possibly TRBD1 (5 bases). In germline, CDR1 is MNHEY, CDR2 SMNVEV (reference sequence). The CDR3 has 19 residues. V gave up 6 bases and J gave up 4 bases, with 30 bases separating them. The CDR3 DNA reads TGTGCCAGCAGCCCTGGCCTCCGGGACCGTCGCGGGAACCGCTATGGCTACACCTTC. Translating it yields CASSPGLRDRRGNRYGYTF.

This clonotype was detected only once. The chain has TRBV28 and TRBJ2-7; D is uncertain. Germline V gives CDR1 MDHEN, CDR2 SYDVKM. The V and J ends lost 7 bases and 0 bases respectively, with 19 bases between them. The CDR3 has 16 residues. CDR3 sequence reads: CASTLDAQASSYEQYF. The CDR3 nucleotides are TGTGCCAGCACCCTCGACGCTCAGGCGTCCTCCTACGAGCAGTACTTC.

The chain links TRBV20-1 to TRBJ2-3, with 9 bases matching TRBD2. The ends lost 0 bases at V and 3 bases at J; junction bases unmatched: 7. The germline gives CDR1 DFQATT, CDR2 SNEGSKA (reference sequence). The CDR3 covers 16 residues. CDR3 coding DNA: TGCAGTGCTAGAGATATAGCGGGAGTAGGAACAGATACGCAGTATTTT. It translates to CSARDIAGVGTDTQYF.

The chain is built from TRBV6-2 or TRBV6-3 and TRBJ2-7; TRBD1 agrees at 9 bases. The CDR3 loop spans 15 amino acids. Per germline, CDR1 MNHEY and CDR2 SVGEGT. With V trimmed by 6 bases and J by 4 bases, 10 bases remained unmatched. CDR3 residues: CASRKSGQGSYEQYF. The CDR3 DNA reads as TGTGCCAGCAGAAAATCGGGACAGGGCTCATACGAGCAGTACTTC.

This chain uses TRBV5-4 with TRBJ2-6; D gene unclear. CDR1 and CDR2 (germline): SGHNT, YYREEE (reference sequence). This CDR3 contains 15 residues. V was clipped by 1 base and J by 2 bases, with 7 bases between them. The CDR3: CASSLSTAGANVLTF. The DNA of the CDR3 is TGTGCCAGCAGCTTGTCGACGGCTGGGGCCAACGTCCTGACTTTC.

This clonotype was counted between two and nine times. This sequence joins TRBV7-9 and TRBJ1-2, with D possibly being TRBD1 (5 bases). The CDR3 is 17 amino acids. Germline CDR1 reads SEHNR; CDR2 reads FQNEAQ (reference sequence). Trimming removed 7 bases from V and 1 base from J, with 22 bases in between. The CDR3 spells CASNSYLQGPLNYGYTF. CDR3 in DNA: TGTGCCAGCAACTCTTACCTGCAGGGACCACTTAACTATGGCTACACCTTC.